This TCR beta chain was observed in a study of blood T cell repertoires in COVID-19. Study as a whole: Italy, Spain and the United States were the sources of the convalescent and acute COVID-19 samples. The analysed material was cDNA or gDNA that came from T cells, B-cell-depleted T cells, or PBMCs.

In the original workflow: Reference gene primer amplification gave estimated nucleated cell counts. Data came from immunoSEQ multiplex PCR; TCRdb stores just in-frame clones and leaves some out. V and J calls and clone size follow that table, whereas D and trimming were derived from the DNA. The data hold 100,000 to 150,000 clones, with roughly 90% observed a single time. The junction had 3 bases not matched to a gene; V was cut back by 1 base and J by 1 base. Germline V lookup: CDR1 SGHTA, CDR2 FQGNSA. The CDR3 has 15 residues. The receptor's source is a woman older than 75 with acute or convalescent COVID-19. Sequenced sample: peripheral blood. This chain joins TRBV7-2 and TRBJ2-7, with TRBD2 identical over 8 bases. The DNA of the CDR3 is TGTGCCAGCAGCTTAGAAAGCGGGGGTTCCTACGAGCAGTACTTC. As protein: CASSLESGGSYEQYF. Full variable domain (rest looked up from reference TRBV7-2 and TRBJ2-7): GAGVSQSPSNKVTEKGKDVELRCDPISGHTALYWYRQSLGQGLEFLIYFQGNSAPDKSGLPSDRFSAERTGGSVSTLTIQRTQQEDSAVYLCASSLESGGSYEQYFGPGTRLTVT.